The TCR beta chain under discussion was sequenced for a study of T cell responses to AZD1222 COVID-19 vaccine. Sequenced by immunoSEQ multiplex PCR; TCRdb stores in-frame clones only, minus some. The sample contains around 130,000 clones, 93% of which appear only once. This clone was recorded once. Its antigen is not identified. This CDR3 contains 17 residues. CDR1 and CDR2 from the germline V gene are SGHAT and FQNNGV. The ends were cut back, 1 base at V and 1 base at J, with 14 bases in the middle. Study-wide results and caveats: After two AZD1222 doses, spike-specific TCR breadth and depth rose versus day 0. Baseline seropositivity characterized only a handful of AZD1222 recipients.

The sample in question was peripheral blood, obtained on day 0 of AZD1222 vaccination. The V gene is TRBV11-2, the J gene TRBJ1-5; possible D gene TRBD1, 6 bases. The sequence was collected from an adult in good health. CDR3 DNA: TGTGCCAGCAGCTTAGGCCATACAGGGAGAAGCAATCAGCCCCAGCATTTT. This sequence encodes CASSLGHTGRSNQPQHF.